This T cell receptor beta chain was documented in a study of identical twins. V lost 11 bases and J 2 bases, leaving 10 bases between the germline ends. Germline CDR1 and CDR2: MDHEN and SYDVKM. This CDR3 is 11 amino acids long. Study-wide findings and caveats: Fewer insertions characterized abundant cord blood beta clonotypes, whereas memory repertoires showed none.

A remark on this clonotype: Its specificity is not known.

TCRdb recomputed calls from the 5' RACE reads with MiXCR, one row per CDR3 protein. The data show around 650,000 distinct CDR3 sequences, just over 7% seen once. The sample was also linked to a second study, of yellow fever vaccine responses in identical twins.

The receptor was derived from a woman younger than 30 in good health. The sequenced sample was PBMCs. The V and J genes are TRBV28 and TRBJ2-7; no firm D call. This chain's CDR3 is CASKKTYEQYF. DNA for the CDR3: TGTGCCTCCAAAAAAACCTACGAGCAGTACTTC. Complete variable domain (other parts from reference TRBV28 and TRBJ2-7): DVKVTQSSRYLVKRTGEKVFLECVQDMDHENMFWYRQDPGLGLRLIYFSYDVKMKEKGDIPEGYSVSREKKERFSLILESASTNQTSMYLCASKKTYEQYFGPGTRLTVT.